This TCR beta chain was documented in a study of control samples from healthy donors and cancer patients. Only in-frame clones appear in the TCRdb table, and some are missing; sequencing was by immunoSEQ multiplex PCR. This sample has some 130,000 clones, with about 93% found just once. The junction had 7 bases not matched to a gene; V was cut back by 0 bases and J by 5 bases. The germline V gene encodes CDR1 SGHRS and CDR2 YFSETQ. The CDR3 extends over 15 amino acids. The sample was PBMCs. The source is a man aged 45-60 years with head and neck cancer. J is TRBJ2-7 and V is TRBV5-1; 8 bases agree with TRBD1. In DNA, the CDR3 is TGCGCCAGCAGCTTGGCGTCAGGGGGCAAGGACGAGCAGTACTTC. Translation: CASSLASGGKDEQYF.